The T cell receptor beta chain under discussion was sequenced for a study of blood T cell repertoires in COVID-19 (TCRdb year 2020). For the study in its entirety: The collaborator samples originated in the United States, Italy and Spain and spanned the acute and convalescent phases of COVID-19. The material from the prospective study consisted of cDNA or gDNA derived from T cells, B-cell-depleted T cells, or PBMCs. Deeply sampled blood TCRbeta repertoires from subjects exposed to, actively infected with, or recovered from COVID-19 were included in the dataset. The repertoires were released in a freely available public database intended as a resource for research on the immune response to SARS-CoV-2. The samples were drawn from two sources: the first 160 participants of the ongoing ImmuneRACE study, and over 1,000 subjects contributed by 6 global collaborators. A de-identified subject ID, COVID-19 status, age in years and sex were almost always included in the sample metadata. Where available, HLA class I and class II types were taken from metadata supplied by the sample provider and were not determined by assay-based typing. Findings and caveats that apply to the study as a whole: The amount of clinical and demographic metadata varied by source and participant and was provided uncurated.

From the cysteine up to the phenylalanine, the CDR3 has a length of 16 residues. The DNA shown is the 48-base CDR3, in frame from base 1. Based on the germline V gene, the CDR1 and CDR2 sequences are KGHDR and SFDVKD. Compared with germline, V lacks 2 bases and J lacks 7 bases; bases without a gene match: 5. Another Seattle source contributed samples from volunteer blood donors who had recovered from COVID-19. Each collaborating institution followed its own protocols to collect whole blood in K2EDTA tubes. For TCRbeta analysis, collaborator samples were shipped as frozen whole blood, as isolated PBMCs, or as DNA extracted from either sample type. Comment on this clone: The antigen this receptor binds is unknown. Qualities for individual bases were not recorded, and no much larger clone is one base off.

TCRbeta CDR3 regions were amplified from genomic DNA by means of the immunoSEQ Assay, a bias-controlled multiplex PCR. On the authors' methods: Within the assay, amplification of reference gene primers was used to estimate how many nucleated cells each sample contained. To quantify the absolute abundance of each unique TCRbeta CDR3 rearrangement, sequence reads were collapsed and filtered. For each sample, productive Simpson clonality was calculated by taking the square root of Simpson's diversity index across productive rearrangements. TCRdb obtained this table from immuneACCESS and retained in-frame rearrangements with V and J assigned. These tables miss some clones; where compared with another copy, unresolved V genes account for less than half of the shortfall, and the remainder is unexplained. V, J and clone size are those of that table, while D and trimming were read from the DNA. In this sample the table shows roughly 140,000 clones, 75% to 85% of which occur a single time. Approximately 3.5% of the sample rests with the top ten.

The V and J genes are TRBV24-1 and TRBJ2-1; 12 bases in the junction line up with TRBD2. Sequencing input: peripheral blood. The sequence was obtained from a man between 70 and 80 years old who had recovered from COVID-19. The DNA sequence reads TGTGCCACCAGTGATTCGTCGGGACTAGCGGGTAATGAGCAGTTCTTC. Translated, this is CATSDSSGLAGNEQFF.